This T cell receptor beta chain was sequenced in a study of T cells expressing NK-cell markers. General observations from the study: In 5 to 7 donors, dominant CD3+CD56+NKG2C+ clones formed about 1.0-7.0% of CD8+ cells.

Researchers built TCR beta cDNA using 5'RACE template switching with UMIs. TCRdb reanalyzed the 5' RACE reads and collapses them to one entry per CDR3 protein, without DNA. Recorded for this sample: 300,000 to 450,000 distinct CDR3 sequences. About this clonotype itself: The antigen remains unidentified.

Sample: blood T cells: a sorted CD56 or NKG2C T cell subset, CD4+ or CD8+ T cells, or bulk PBMC T cells (not recorded which). This sequence originates from a man aged 18-70 years in good health.

This CDR3 reads CASSYRLAGGPGTGELFF. This chain joins TRBV6-5 and TRBJ2-2; lacking DNA, the TRBD2 call made by TCRdb goes unchecked. The CDR3 is made up of 18 amino acids. Germline-derived CDR1 and CDR2 are MNHEY and SVGAGI.